A selection of T cell receptor beta chains follows, all from one sample in a study of T cell clones after liver transplantation. Data came from immunoSEQ multiplex PCR; TCRdb stores just in-frame clones and leaves some out. The table has 51,000 or so clones, 85% to 90% seen once; the top ten hold around 15%. This specimen consisted of CD8+ T cells from blood, obtained 12 months after liver transplant. These receptors were collected from a human patient who received a liver transplant. Some T cells may be graft donor cells. CDR3s include the opening cysteine and the closing phenylalanine or tryptophan. Fields, in order: V gene, clone size, D gene, J gene, CDR3 DNA, CDR3 protein. A D gene is named only where the DNA matches it firmly. Clone size is not always given. Where it is, it says once, few, many or a class for expanded clones.

V: TRBV7-6
size: .
D: .
J: TRBJ1-1
DNA: TGTGCCAGCAGCTCCACGGATTGGGATAAATACACTGAAGCTTTCTTT
CDR3: CASSSTDWDKYTEAFF

V: TRBV11-2
size: .
D: TRBD1
J: TRBJ2-3
DNA: TGTGCCAGCAGCGTTACAGGGGGCTGGGGCACAGATACGCAGTATTTT
CDR3: CASSVTGGWGTDTQYF

V: TRBV6-1
size: once
D: .
J: TRBJ2-3
DNA: TGTGCCAGCAGTGGACCCCTGGCAGGCCGACCTCTTACAGATACGCAGTATTTT
CDR3: CASSGPLAGRPLTDTQYF

V: TRBV29-1
size: .
D: TRBD2
J: TRBJ2-1
DNA: TGCAGCGTTCGGACTAGCGGGTTAGTTTATTCCTACAATGAGCAGTTCTTC
CDR3: CSVRTSGLVYSYNEQFF

V: TRBV2
size: .
D: TRBD1
J: TRBJ1-3
DNA: TGTGCCAGCAGGACTGACAGGGGGCCTGGAAACACCATATATTTT
CDR3: CASRTDRGPGNTIYF

V: TRBV6-5
size: .
D: .
J: TRBJ2-2
DNA: TGTGCCAGCAGTTACGCAGGGGACACCGGGGAGCTGTTTTTT
CDR3: CASSYAGDTGELFF

V: TRBV19
size: .
D: .
J: TRBJ1-1
DNA: TGTGCCAGTAGTATCGCGGAGAACACTGAAGCTTTCTTT
CDR3: CASSIAENTEAFF

V: TRBV2
size: .
D: TRBD2
J: TRBJ2-3
DNA: TGTGCCAGCAGATGGACTAGCGGGCGCACAGATACGCAGTATTTT
CDR3: CASRWTSGRTDTQYF

V: TRBV9
size: .
D: TRBD1
J: TRBJ2-1
DNA: TGTGCCAGCAGCCCCGAAAGCTTGGGACAGGGCAATGAGCAGTTCTTC
CDR3: CASSPESLGQGNEQFF

V: TRBV4-1
size: .
D: TRBD1
J: TRBJ2-7
DNA: TGCGCCAGCAGCCACGGACAGGGGGTTTTCGGCGAGCAGTACTTC
CDR3: CASSHGQGVFGEQYF

V: TRBV5-1
size: .
D: TRBD1
J: TRBJ2-1
DNA: TGCGCCAGCAGCCCCGGACAGGACAATGAGCAGTTCTTC
CDR3: CASSPGQDNEQFF

V: TRBV7-2
size: .
D: TRBD1
J: TRBJ2-7
DNA: TGTGCCAGCAGCTGGGGACAGGCCTACGAGCAGTACTTC
CDR3: CASSWGQAYEQYF

V: TRBV19
size: .
D: TRBD1
J: TRBJ2-3
DNA: TGTGCCAGTAGGGCGGGACAGGGTTTTTCAGATACGCAGTATTTT
CDR3: CASRAGQGFSDTQYF

V: TRBV19
size: .
D: TRBD1
J: TRBJ1-1
DNA: TGTGCCAGTAGTCGGGGGGACAGGAACACTGAAGCTTTCTTT
CDR3: CASSRGDRNTEAFF

V: TRBV7-9
size: .
D: .
J: TRBJ1-1
DNA: TGTGCCAGCAGTCGGGTCCTTTCGGCGTCGTGGGAAGCTTTCTTT
CDR3: CASSRVLSASWEAFF

V: TRBV2
size: .
D: .
J: TRBJ2-1
DNA: TGTGCCAGCAGCGCTGGACACCAGACCCATTCCTACAATGAGCAGTTCTTC
CDR3: CASSAGHQTHSYNEQFF

V: TRBV27
size: once
D: .
J: TRBJ1-5
DNA: TGTGCCAGCAGTTTACGGGCAGGGAGTCAGCCCCAGCATTTT
CDR3: CASSLRAGSQPQHF

V: TRBV4-1
size: .
D: TRBD2
J: TRBJ2-7
DNA: TGCGCCAGCAGCCAAGGGGGCGGGAGTGCCGCCTACGAGCAGTACTTC
CDR3: CASSQGGGSAAYEQYF

V: TRBV7-9
size: .
D: .
J: TRBJ1-2
DNA: TGTGCCAGCAGCTTAGCGACGGAGGGGCCAGGCTACACCTTC
CDR3: CASSLATEGPGYTF

V: TRBV7-9
size: .
D: TRBD1
J: TRBJ2-2
DNA: TGTGCCAGCAGCTCGGACAGGGCGGACACCGGGGAGCTGTTTTTT
CDR3: CASSSDRADTGELFF

V: TRBV6-1
size: .
D: .
J: TRBJ2-7
DNA: TGTGCCAGCAGTTATAGCGTGAGCTCCTACGAGCAGTACTTC
CDR3: CASSYSVSSYEQYF

V: TRBV11-2
size: .
D: TRBD2
J: TRBJ2-1
DNA: TGTGCCAGCAGCTTCTCAGCGGGAGGGTACAATGAGCAGTTCTTC
CDR3: CASSFSAGGYNEQFF

V: TRBV27
size: .
D: .
J: TRBJ2-7
DNA: TGTGCCAGCAGTTTTTCGGATTACGAGCAGTACTTC
CDR3: CASSFSDYEQYF

V: TRBV28
size: many
D: .
J: TRBJ2-2
DNA: TGTGCCAGCAGTGCAACAGGGTTCACCGGGGAGCTGTTTTTT
CDR3: CASSATGFTGELFF

V: TRBV4-3
size: .
D: .
J: TRBJ2-6
DNA: TGCGCCAGCAGCCAAGGTCCGGATGGCGGGGCCAACGTCCTGACTTTC
CDR3: CASSQGPDGGANVLTF

V: TRBV5-8
size: .
D: .
J: TRBJ2-7
DNA: TGTGCCAGCAGCTTGGTAGTGAGCTCCTACGAGCAGTACTTC
CDR3: CASSLVVSSYEQYF

V: TRBV7-9
size: .
D: TRBD2
J: TRBJ2-3
DNA: TGTGCCAGCAGCTTAAGTACTAGCGGGTGGGATACGCAGTATTTT
CDR3: CASSLSTSGWDTQYF

V: TRBV4-3
size: .
D: .
J: TRBJ2-2
DNA: TGCGCCAGCAGCCAAGGTCGGCGGCCCGGGGAGCTGTTTTTT
CDR3: CASSQGRRPGELFF